Below are 17 T cell receptor beta chains sequenced from a single sample in a study of CD8+ T cells in alopecia areata. Treatment given: oral pan-JAK inhibitor, 5-10 mg twice daily. Extraction and reverse transcription of RNA yielded cDNA as the sequencing template. TCRdb's copy holds only in-frame clones and misses some; the assay was immunoSEQ multiplex PCR. The sample carries over 150,000 clones, 45% to 75% recorded once. The source was CD4+ T cells sorted from blood, collected at week 4, from a patient treated with tofacitinib. Receptor source: a human donor with alopecia areata.

This clone was seen a few times. This chain links TRBV29-1 with TRBJ2-5, with D unresolved. CDR3 size: 11 residues. Trimming removed 8 bases from V and 5 bases from J, with 12 bases in between. Germline lookup yields CDR1 SQVTM and CDR2 ANQGSEA. The CDR3 region is CSHQDRETQYF. In DNA, the CDR3 is TGCAGCCACCAGGATCGGGAGACCCAGTACTTC. Based on the CDR3 plus reference TRBV29-1 and TRBJ2-5, the full variable domain is SAVISQKPSRDICQRGTSLTIQCQVDSQVTMMFWYRQQPGQSLTLIATANQGSEATYESGFVIDKFPISRPNLTFSTLTVSNMSPEDSSIYLCSHQDRETQYFGPGTRLLVL.

The chain is built from TRBV18 and TRBJ2-7; TRBD1 matches at 11 bases. V gave up 1 base and J gave up 6 bases; unmatched junction bases: 8. Per the germline V gene, CDR1 is KGHSH and CDR2 is LQKENI. The CDR3 loop spans 16 amino acids. The CDR3 DNA follows: TGTGCCAGCTCACCACTACAATCCGGGACAGGGGGCGAGCAGTACTTC. Translated, it gives CASSPLQSGTGGEQYF.

The V gene is TRBV6-1, the J gene TRBJ2-7; 13 bases are shared with TRBD2. Germline-derived CDR1 and CDR2 are MNHNS and SASEGT. V shed 11 bases, J shed 3 bases, and the junction held 4 bases outside the gene matches. The CDR3 is made up of 13 amino acids. The CDR3 loop is CAAWTSGSYEQYF. The DNA of the CDR3 is TGTGCCGCTTGGACTAGCGGGAGCTACGAGCAGTACTTC.

The chain uses TRBV6-4 and TRBJ1-5; weak D call: TRBD1 (6 bases). Trimming cost V 8 bases and J 5 bases, with 13 bases left between them. Germline V gene sequence: CDR1 MRHNA, CDR2 SNTAGT. This CDR3 comprises 13 residues. CDR3 in amino acids: CASRPRGYQPQHF. For the CDR3, the DNA is TGTGCCAGCCGACCCAGGGGTTATCAGCCCCAGCATTTT.

The rearrangement links TRBV20-1 to TRBJ2-3; D gene uncertain. V lost 5 bases to trimming and J lost 6 bases, with 9 bases between them. The CDR3 is 11 residues long. Germline assignment: CDR1 DFQATT and CDR2 SNEGSKA (reference sequence). CDR3 protein: CSARARDTQYF. In DNA form, the CDR3 reads TGCAGTGCTCGCGCACGGGATACGCAGTATTTT.

The rearrangement links TRBV27 to TRBJ2-6; 7 bases fit TRBD1. Unmatched junction bases numbered 9, after V lost 4 bases and J lost 0 bases. The CDR3 consists of 18 residues. CDR1 is MNHEY and CDR2 is SMNVEV in the germline V gene (reference sequence). CDR3 DNA: TGTGCCAGCAGTTACCTCCCCGGGGACAGCTCTGGGGCCAACGTCCTGACTTTC. This codes for CASSYLPGDSSGANVLTF.

This rearrangement joins TRBV6-5 to TRBJ2-3; D gene ambiguous. Between the trimmed V and J ends, which lost 5 bases and 3 bases, there was a span of 6 bases. The germline gives CDR1 MNHEY, CDR2 SVGAGI. The CDR3 runs to 12 residues. CDR3 bases: TGTGCCAGCAGTGCAAATACAGATACGCAGTATTTT. Translation: CASSANTDTQYF.

This chain joins TRBV4-2 and TRBJ2-7, with 8 bases aligning to TRBD2. The junction had 6 bases not matched to a gene; V was cut back by 2 bases and J by 6 bases. The CDR3 extends over 14 amino acids. The germline V gene has CDR1 LGHNA and CDR2 YNFKEQ. The CDR3 region is CASSQLRREGEQYF. In DNA form, the CDR3 reads TGTGCCAGCAGCCAACTTAGACGGGAGGGCGAGCAGTACTTC.

The chain links TRBV30 to TRBJ2-5; D unclear. The CDR3 extends over 14 amino acids. Trimming pared 4 bases from V and 5 bases from J, leaving 17 bases between. Germline V gives CDR1 GTSNPN, CDR2 SVGIG (reference sequence). The CDR3 nucleotides read TGTGCCTGGACACCCGGGTTAATGGGGGAGACCCAGTACTTC. This sequence encodes CAWTPGLMGETQYF.

Turning to this clone: Other DNA sequences of this sample code for an identical CDR3. The V and J genes are TRBV29-1 and TRBJ2-3; D gene unclear. The CDR3 consists of 12 residues. V lost 4 bases, J lost 1 base, and 6 bases lay in between. Germline V gene lookup returns CDR1 SQVTM and CDR2 ANQGSEA. Here the CDR3 reads CSVVKGTDTQYF. As DNA, the CDR3 is TGCAGCGTTGTTAAAGGCACAGATACGCAGTATTTT.

J is TRBJ2-1 and V is TRBV29-1, with D tentatively TRBD1 or TRBD2 (5 bases each). This CDR3 contains 14 residues. Trimming removed 1 base from V and 8 bases from J, with 15 bases in between. Germline CDR1 is SQVTM and CDR2 is ANQGSEA. The CDR3 DNA follows: TGCAGCGTTGAAGGGGGACCCGCTGGCGATGAGCAGTTCTTC. This sequence encodes CSVEGGPAGDEQFF.

The chain joins TRBV19 to TRBJ2-7; D not certain. Trimming pared 8 bases from V and 0 bases from J, leaving 17 bases between. The CDR3 is made up of 15 amino acids. Germline V lookup: CDR1 LNHDA, CDR2 SQIVND (reference sequence). Written as DNA, the CDR3 is TGTGCCAGTCCACCCCCGGGCCATAGCTCCTACGAGCAGTACTTC. This translates into CASPPPGHSSYEQYF. Complete variable domain (other parts from reference TRBV19 and TRBJ2-7): DGGITQSPKYLFRKEGQNVTLSCEQNLNHDAMYWYRQDPGQGLRLIYYSQIVNDFQKGDIAEGYSVSREKKESFPLTVTSAQKNPTAFYLCASPPPGHSSYEQYFGPGTRLTVT.

Here the CDR3 DNA reads TGCGCCAGCAGCCAAGCAGTACGTAGAGGTGAGCAGTTCTTC. The encoded protein is CASSQAVRRGEQFF. The V gene is TRBV4-3, the J gene TRBJ2-1; D gene uncertain. Germline V CDR1 and CDR2: LGHNA, YSLEER. Trimming stripped 1 base from V and 9 bases from J, with 13 bases between. The CDR3 runs 14 residues.

This clone was seen once. This chain connects TRBV5-1 to TRBJ2-5; possibly TRBD1 for D (6 bases). V lost 0 bases, J lost 6 bases, and 15 bases lay in between. Germline assignment: CDR1 SGHRS and CDR2 YFSETQ. This CDR3 region has 15 residues. The CDR3 sequence: CASSLEGHDMKTQYF. DNA of the CDR3: TGCGCCAGCAGCTTGGAGGGACACGATATGAAGACCCAGTACTTC. Full variable domain (rest looked up from reference TRBV5-1 and TRBJ2-5): KAGVTQTPRYLIKTRGQQVTLSCSPISGHRSVSWYQQTPGQGLQFLFEYFSETQRNKGNFPGRFSGRQFSNSRSEMNVSTLELGDSALYLCASSLEGHDMKTQYFGPGTRLLVL.

This chain links TRBV25-1 with TRBJ2-5; 10 nucleotides align to TRBD1. Losses at the gene ends were 6 bases for V and 5 bases for J; bases not matched to a gene: 6. This CDR3 has 14 amino acids. Germline V lookup: CDR1 MGHDK, CDR2 SYGVNS. CDR3 in amino acids: CASRGQGRGETQYF. DNA for the CDR3: TGTGCCAGCAGGGGACAGGGGAGGGGGGAGACCCAGTACTTC.

The gene calls are TRBV5-1 and TRBJ1-5; possible D gene TRBD1, 5 bases. The CDR3 has 15 residues. Germline assignment: CDR1 SGHRS and CDR2 YFSETQ. Trimming took 0 bases from V and 4 from J, leaving 11 bases between them. The CDR3, as DNA: TGCGCCAGCAGCTTGGGAGACAGCACAAATCAGCCCCAGCATTTT. It yields the protein CASSLGDSTNQPQHF.

The J gene is TRBJ1-5, the V gene TRBV15; no definite D call. Germline V CDR1 and CDR2: LNHNV, YYDKDF (reference sequence). CDR3 length equals 16 residues. The germline V and J ends were trimmed by 0 bases and 2 bases, with 11 bases remaining between them. The DNA for the CDR3 is TGTGCCACCAGCAGAGATTTGAGTCAGGGCAATCAGCCCCAGCATTTT. This translates into CATSRDLSQGNQPQHF.